This T cell receptor (beta chain) was recovered during a study of blood T cells in healthy people across ages. PCR was performed a second time for about 6 to 12 cycles using a sample-barcoded 5' primer and a J-beta primer mix. A tag from a template-switch adaptor with 12 random nucleotides marked each cDNA molecule. TCRdb fed the 5' RACE reads into MiXCR, producing one record per CDR3 protein. This table holds roughly 1.7 million distinct CDR3 sequences, 34% found once. The study's findings and limits: The fall in TCR beta diversity per million T cells was roughly linear with age. The study lacked donor CMV status, which possibly confounded expanded clonotype changes.

The CDR3 spans 13 residues. CDR1 is SGHRS, CDR2 YFSETQ, per germline. V was shortened by 3 bases and J by 8 bases, with 14 bases between the two germline ends. A minimum of 6 micrograms of total RNA was extracted per sample. This clonotype occurred a few times. The antigen remains unidentified. This TCR derives from a woman in her 30s in good health. The sample was blood. V usage is TRBV5-1 and J usage is TRBJ1-2; D is unclear. CDR3 in amino acids: CASSWDGDAGYTF. CDR3 nucleotides: TGCGCCAGCAGCTGGGATGGAGATGCGGGCTACACCTTC.